This entry lists 28 T cell receptor beta chains sequenced from one sample in a study of cytomegalovirus exposure and HLA in healthy donors. PCR amplification relied on 60 Vbeta primers (plus 13 Jbeta primers). The method was immunoSEQ multiplex PCR; TCRdb's version includes in-frame clones alone and lacks a portion of them. The data contain about 130,000 clones, around 78% of them singletons. The sequenced sample consisted of PBMCs. The receptors here all came from a man aged 55-75 years in good health and CMV-seropositive.

The V gene is TRBV5-1, the J gene TRBJ1-1; D gene unclear. V shed 3 bases and J shed 0 bases, with 12 bases lying between them. The length of the CDR3 is 15 residues. The germline CDR1 and CDR2 sequences are SGHRS and YFSETQ. The CDR3 loop is CASSSLSPLNTEAFF. For the CDR3, the DNA is TGCGCCAGCAGCTCCCTATCTCCCTTGAACACTGAAGCTTTCTTT.

CDR3 amino acids: CASSLGTGGPNYGYTF. CDR3 nucleotide sequence: TGTGCCAGCAGTTTAGGGACAGGGGGCCCTAACTATGGCTACACCTTC. This chain joins TRBV28 and TRBJ1-2; 12 nucleotides align to TRBD1. Trimming at V came to 2 bases and at J to 0 bases, leaving 1 base not matched to a gene. Germline loops: CDR1 MDHEN, CDR2 SYDVKM. The CDR3 runs 16 residues.

The V and J genes are TRBV11-2 and TRBJ2-3, with D perhaps TRBD1 (5 bases). The CDR3 extends over 15 amino acids. Trimming took off 5 bases at V and 2 bases at J, with 14 bases between the two ends. Germline assignment: CDR1 SGHAT and CDR2 FQNNGV. For the CDR3, the DNA is TGTGCCAGCAGCGGACCTAGGGGCTCCACAGATACGCAGTATTTT. Translation: CASSGPRGSTDTQYF.

This clone was counted once. The rearrangement links TRBV28 to TRBJ2-1; 10 bases agree with TRBD1. The CDR3 runs 14 residues. The germline V gene has CDR1 MDHEN and CDR2 SYDVKM. J gave up 12 bases and V 2 bases, and 7 bases lay outside the gene matches. The CDR3 region is CASSLPTGGSSQFF. CDR3 nucleotides: TGTGCCAGCAGTTTACCGACAGGGGGCTCCTCGCAGTTCTTC.

The rearrangement links TRBV9 to TRBJ2-7; TRBD2 agrees at 8 bases. Germline-derived CDR1 and CDR2 are SGDLS and YYNGEE. This CDR3 has 15 residues. The V gene end was trimmed by 0 bases and the J gene end by 3 bases; junction bases not matched to a gene: 5. The CDR3 bases are TGTGCCAGCAGCGTAGGAATAGCGGGGAGCTACGAGCAGTACTTC. As protein: CASSVGIAGSYEQYF.

The rearrangement links TRBV18 to TRBJ2-5; TRBD2 matches 10 bases. Trimming cost V 3 bases and J 4 bases; bases outside gene matches: 5. The CDR3 is 15 residues long. Germline CDR1 KGHSH, CDR2 LQKENI. CDR3 residues: CASSPSGGVRETQYF. The CDR3 DNA is TGTGCCAGCTCACCCAGCGGGGGGGTTCGAGAGACCCAGTACTTC.

The chain couples TRBV9 to TRBJ1-1; 7 bases fit TRBD1. The V gene's germline CDR1 is SGDLS and CDR2 YYNGEE. The CDR3 is made up of 15 amino acids. V dropped 1 base and J dropped 1; count of bases not matched to a gene: 4. The CDR3 is CASSVQGQANTEAFF. The CDR3 nucleotides are TGTGCCAGCAGCGTACAAGGACAGGCGAACACTGAAGCTTTCTTT.

This clone turned up a few times. The rearrangement uses TRBV5-4 and TRBJ2-2; TRBD1 agrees at 8 bases. CDR1 is SGHNT, CDR2 YYREEE, per germline (reference sequence). There are 14 residues in the CDR3. V was clipped by 4 bases and J by 3 bases; unmatched bases: 2. Written as DNA, the CDR3 is TGTGCCAGCAGCCAGGGACAGGACACCGGGGAGCTGTTTTTT. Its protein product is CASSQGQDTGELFF.

CDR3 region: CASSPDWFEGFF. CDR3 DNA sequence: TGTGCCAGTAGTCCGGACTGGTTTGAGGGGTTCTTC. The V and J genes are TRBV19 and TRBJ2-1; tentative D call: TRBD2 (5 bases). V was pared by 5 bases and J by 15 bases, with 17 bases between. CDR3 length equals 12 residues. CDR1 and CDR2 from the germline V gene are LNHDA and SQIVND (reference sequence).

There are a few counts of this clone. The V and J genes are TRBV5-1 and TRBJ1-2, with D possibly being TRBD1 (5 bases). The length of the CDR3 is 15 residues. The ends were cut back, 0 bases at V and 2 bases at J, with 11 bases in the middle. Germline CDR1 SGHRS, CDR2 YFSETQ. CDR3: CASSLEAGPNYGYTF. The CDR3 nucleotides read TGCGCCAGCAGCTTGGAAGCGGGACCAAACTATGGCTACACCTTC.

This clone has a handful of counts. The CDR3 coding sequence is TGCGCCAGCAGCCTCGTAGCGACCTCTGGGGCCAACGTCCTGACTTTC. It specifies CASSLVATSGANVLTF. The chain joins TRBV4-1 to TRBJ2-6; D might be TRBD2 (5 bases). V shed 4 bases and J shed 0 bases, with 10 bases lying between them. The V gene's germline CDR1 is MGHRA and CDR2 YSYEKL. The CDR3 is 16 amino acids.

V is TRBV9 and J is TRBJ1-6, with a possible D match to TRBD1 (5 bases). The CDR3 sequence is 15 residues long. The ends were cut back, 3 bases at V and 14 bases at J, with 21 bases in the middle. CDR1 SGDLS and CDR2 YYNGEE come from the germline V gene. This chain's CDR3 is CASSGEGGHLSSLHF. CDR3 DNA: TGTGCCAGCAGCGGAGAAGGTGGACACCTAAGCTCCCTCCACTTT.

V usage is TRBV5-8 and J usage is TRBJ1-4; no clear D. This CDR3 spans 18 amino acids. V lost 0 bases, J lost 6 bases, and 21 bases lay in between. CDR1 SGHTS and CDR2 YDEGEE come from the germline V gene. CDR3 sequence reads: CASSLGRPYGLSHEKLFF. DNA for the CDR3: TGTGCCAGCAGCTTGGGCCGTCCGTACGGTTTATCACATGAAAAACTGTTTTTT.

The CDR3 sequence is CASSLVERGGLGTQYF. The CDR3 nucleotides read TGTGCCAGCAGCTTGGTTGAGCGGGGGGGGCTCGGTACGCAGTATTTT. The V gene is TRBV5-6, the J gene TRBJ2-3; 10 bases agree with TRBD2. The CDR3 totals 16 residues. Germline CDR1 SGHDT, CDR2 YYEEEE. The J segment lost 8 bases and the V segment lost 0 bases, leaving 9 bases of the junction unmatched.

In its sample, this clone was seen once. This chain connects TRBV6-5 to TRBJ2-7; D might be TRBD2 (7 bases). Trimming cost V 2 bases and J 5 bases, with 13 bases left between them. The CDR3 sequence is 14 residues long. Germline lookup yields CDR1 MNHEY and CDR2 SVGAGI. The DNA of the CDR3 is TGTGCCAGCAGTTACCGCAGGGGAGGGAACGAGCAGTACTTC. It translates to CASSYRRGGNEQYF.

This clone was found a few times. The V and J genes are TRBV28 and TRBJ1-5; D not resolved. Deletions cut 3 bases from V and 6 bases from J, with 12 bases between. The CDR3 length is 14 residues. Germline V CDR1 and CDR2: MDHEN, SYDVKM. CDR3 residues: CASSFIGDGQPQHF. The DNA of the CDR3 is TGTGCCAGCAGTTTCATCGGGGATGGTCAGCCCCAGCATTTT.

This chain connects TRBV18 to TRBJ1-2, with a possible D match to TRBD1 (6 bases). Trimming left V 3 bases short and J 10 bases short, with 15 bases between. This CDR3 is built from 13 residues. Germline V gene lookup returns CDR1 KGHSH and CDR2 LQKENI. CDR3 DNA: TGTGCCAGCTCACCCCTGGACAGTTTAGACTACACCTTC. Translating it yields CASSPLDSLDYTF.

This clone appeared a few times. The chain links TRBV4-1 to TRBJ2-1; the match to TRBD2 covers 7 bases. Germline lookup yields CDR1 MGHRA and CDR2 YSYEKL. The CDR3 has 18 residues. The ends lost 2 bases at V and 0 bases at J; junction bases unmatched: 10. The CDR3 spells CASSQKRSGLSSYNEQFF. The CDR3 coding sequence is TGCGCCAGCAGCCAAAAACGTAGCGGGCTTAGCTCCTACAATGAGCAGTTCTTC.

This chain uses TRBV28 with TRBJ1-5, with 8 bases aligning to TRBD1. V shed 5 bases and J 0 bases; nucleotides not matched to a gene: 6. The CDR3 loop spans 16 amino acids. CDR1 and CDR2 (germline): MDHEN, SYDVKM. The chain's CDR3 is CASSLMTGDSNQPQHF. The CDR3 nucleotides read TGTGCCAGCAGTCTTATGACAGGGGATAGCAATCAGCCCCAGCATTTT.

The V and J genes are TRBV7-9 and TRBJ1-1, with a weak D call TRBD1 (5 bases). The CDR3 length is 14 residues. Germline V lookup: CDR1 SEHNR, CDR2 FQNEAQ (reference sequence). V lost 3 bases and J lost 5, with 13 bases in between. The CDR3 loop is CASSFGGGGTEAFF. The CDR3 region has the DNA TGTGCCAGCAGCTTCGGCGGGGGAGGAACTGAAGCTTTCTTT.

This clone was seen only a few times. Here the CDR3 DNA reads TGTGCCACCAGCAGAGCTCTCAAAAGCGGCACTGAAGCTTTCTTT. It translates to CATSRALKSGTEAFF. The rearrangement links TRBV15 to TRBJ1-1; no firm D call. The CDR3 runs to 15 residues. V gave up 1 base and J gave up 4 bases, with 13 bases separating them. Germline CDR1 reads LNHNV; CDR2 reads YYDKDF (reference sequence).

This chain links TRBV7-9 with TRBJ1-5, with D tentatively TRBD1 (6 bases). Germline CDR1 and CDR2: SEHNR and FQNEAQ (reference sequence). This CDR3 is 13 amino acids long. The germline V and J ends were trimmed by 7 bases and 3 bases, with 10 bases remaining between them. Here the CDR3 reads CASNGQYNQPQHF. Written as DNA, the CDR3 is TGTGCCAGCAACGGACAGTACAATCAGCCCCAGCATTTT.

The table lists this clone with a few counts. The chain combines TRBV5-6 with TRBJ1-1, with D perhaps TRBD1 (6 bases). V was pared by 1 base and J by 10 bases, with 17 bases between. CDR1 is SGHDT and CDR2 is YYEEEE in the germline V gene. The CDR3 loop spans 14 amino acids. The CDR3 is CASSLLLRGAGAFF. CDR3 DNA sequence: TGTGCCAGCAGCTTGCTTTTGCGGGGGGCGGGAGCTTTCTTT.

The V and J genes are TRBV5-1 and TRBJ1-2; 8 nucleotides match TRBD1. CDR1 and CDR2 from the germline V gene are SGHRS and YFSETQ. This CDR3 spans 15 amino acids. Trimming cost V 4 bases and J 6 bases; bases outside gene matches: 11. The chain's CDR3 is CASSPRQGIADGYTF. In nucleotides, the CDR3 is TGCGCCAGCAGCCCCCGACAGGGGATCGCGGATGGCTACACCTTC. The full variable domain, completed using reference TRBV5-1 and TRBJ1-2, is KAGVTQTPRYLIKTRGQQVTLSCSPISGHRSVSWYQQTPGQGLQFLFEYFSETQRNKGNFPGRFSGRQFSNSRSEMNVSTLELGDSALYLCASSPRQGIADGYTFGSGTRLTVV.

The rearrangement joins TRBV7-8 to TRBJ2-5, with 7 bases lining up with TRBD1. CDR1 and CDR2 (germline): SGHVS, FQNEAQ. This CDR3 has 16 residues. The V segment lost 1 base and the J segment 2 bases; nucleotides outside the gene matches: 7. The CDR3 here is CASSLGSRDRQETQYF. As DNA, the CDR3 is TGTGCCAGCAGCTTAGGGAGCCGGGACAGACAAGAGACCCAGTACTTC.

CDR3 in amino acids: CASLNPLLGNTIYF. As DNA, the CDR3 is TGTGCCAGTCTAAATCCCCTCTTGGGAAACACCATATATTTT. The chain combines TRBV28 with TRBJ1-3; D is ambiguous. This CDR3 is built from 14 residues. Trimming took 9 bases from V and 4 from J, leaving 16 bases between them. In germline, CDR1 is MDHEN, CDR2 SYDVKM.

The chain joins TRBV10-2 to TRBJ1-1; a weak D match, TRBD1 (6 bases). This CDR3 region has 15 residues. The V end lost 6 bases, the J end lost 3 bases, and 17 bases lay between the germline ends. CDR1 WSHSY and CDR2 SAAADI come from the germline V gene. This chain's CDR3 is CASSDSLYRDTEAFF. The CDR3 DNA sequence: TGCGCCAGCAGCGATTCCCTTTACAGGGACACTGAAGCTTTCTTT.

This rearrangement joins TRBV4-1 to TRBJ2-3; D is perhaps TRBD1 (6 bases). The CDR3 covers 16 residues. Germline lookup yields CDR1 MGHRA and CDR2 YSYEKL. Between the trimmed V and J ends, which lost 4 bases and 1 base, there was a span of 15 bases. The CDR3 loop reads CASSRFRDTGTDTQYF. The DNA of the CDR3 is TGCGCCAGCAGCCGCTTCCGGGACACCGGCACAGATACGCAGTATTTT.